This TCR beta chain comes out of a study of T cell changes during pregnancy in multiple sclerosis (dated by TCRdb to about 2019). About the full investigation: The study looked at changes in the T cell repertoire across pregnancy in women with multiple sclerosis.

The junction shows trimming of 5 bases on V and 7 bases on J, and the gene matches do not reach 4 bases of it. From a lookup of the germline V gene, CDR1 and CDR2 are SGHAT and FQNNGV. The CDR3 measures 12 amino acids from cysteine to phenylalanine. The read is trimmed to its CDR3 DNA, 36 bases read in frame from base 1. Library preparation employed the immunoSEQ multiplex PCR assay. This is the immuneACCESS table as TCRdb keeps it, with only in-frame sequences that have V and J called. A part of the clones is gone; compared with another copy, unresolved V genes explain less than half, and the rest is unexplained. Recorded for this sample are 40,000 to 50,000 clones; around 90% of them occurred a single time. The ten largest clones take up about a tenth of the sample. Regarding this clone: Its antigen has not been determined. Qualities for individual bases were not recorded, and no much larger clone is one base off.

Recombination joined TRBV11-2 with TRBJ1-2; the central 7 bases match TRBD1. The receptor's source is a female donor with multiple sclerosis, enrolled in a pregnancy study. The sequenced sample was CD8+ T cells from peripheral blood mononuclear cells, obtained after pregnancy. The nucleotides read TGTGCCAGCAGCCTAGGGGGCGTTGGCTACACCTTC. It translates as CASSLGGVGYTF.